Here is one TCR beta chain with its context. Its antigen is not known. Its ends do not fully match the called genes, so a read error is possible. The data derive from a study of T cells in Graves' hyperthyroidism and ophthalmopathy. This CDR3 is built from 14 residues. CDR1 and CDR2 (germline): DFQATT, SNEGSKA (reference sequence). Researchers barred patients who had uncontrolled infection, other autoimmune disease, pregnancy or lactation. Fresh peripheral blood, roughly 9.6 ml, was the source of the PBMCs. From RNA transcripts, TCR beta CDR3 regions were amplified. A first-round RT-PCR of the TCR CDR3 used the HTBI primer set. TCRdb re-analysed the multiplex PCR reads in MiXCR, keeping a single row per CDR3 protein. Of about 410,000 distinct CDR3 sequences in the sample, roughly 14% were seen once. Findings and caveats of the study: Median prediction lead before ophthalmopathy onset was 6.5 months with the model.

The rearrangement links TRBV20-1 to TRBJ1-5; D is unclear. Sequencing was done on a sample of blood. The receptor was isolated from a man aged 18 to 29 with Graves' ophthalmopathy. The chain's CDR3 is CSAPSGYSHQPQHF. For the CDR3, the DNA is TGCAGTGCTCCCAGCGGATATAGCCATCAGCCCCAGCATTTT.